Sequencing of this TCR beta chain was carried out in a study of cytomegalovirus exposure and HLA in healthy donors. In regard to this clone: Its specificity is unknown.

The study, taken as a whole, reports: In an earlier analysis, in 540 or so donors, most V segments appeared productive either ~90% or ~30% of the time. With later analysis, a missense DCLRE1C variant became linked to TCR beta V- and J-gene trimming.

PCR involved 60 Vbeta and 13 Jbeta primers. Only in-frame clones appear in the TCRdb table, and some are missing; sequencing was by immunoSEQ multiplex PCR. The record lists 150,000 or so clones, of which the ten most abundant hold 1.6%. Trimming took 5 bases from V and 9 from J, leaving 10 bases between them. CDR1 is MDHEN, CDR2 SYDVKM, per germline. The CDR3 consists of 11 residues. This sequence was found in a woman aged 40-49 years in good health and CMV-seropositive. The chain carries TRBV28 and TRBJ1-2, with no clear D. The specimen sequenced was PBMCs. The CDR3 protein is CASSPRERYTF. In nucleotides, the CDR3 is TGTGCCAGCAGTCCGAGGGAACGCTACACCTTC.